This T cell receptor (beta chain) comes out of a study of TIL therapy for anti-PD-1-resistant metastatic lung cancer. The time point was: pre-treatment sample, taken before nivolumab and TIL therapy. Stage 4 NSCLC adults joined between 2017 and 2020. The CDR3 covers 17 residues. Germline CDR1 and CDR2: KGHSH and LQKENI. With 0 bases removed from V and 0 bases from J, the gap between germline ends came to 12 bases. The libraries were made with immunoSEQ v3. Sequencing depth was around 2 million read pairs for survey level, roughly 4.5-6 million for deep. Using immunoSEQ multiplex PCR, the repertoire was profiled, and TCRdb retains in-frame clones only, with some absent. The sample records roughly 57,000 clones, 75% to 90% being singletons.

The receptor was derived from a person between 25 and 80 years old with non-small cell lung cancer. The chain carries TRBV18 and TRBJ1-3, with D uncertain. The sample consisted of blood, taken at baseline. For the CDR3, the DNA is TGTGCCAGCTCACCACCCTCCGCGGGGAGCTCTGGAAACACCATATATTTT. Translated, it gives CASSPPSAGSSGNTIYF.